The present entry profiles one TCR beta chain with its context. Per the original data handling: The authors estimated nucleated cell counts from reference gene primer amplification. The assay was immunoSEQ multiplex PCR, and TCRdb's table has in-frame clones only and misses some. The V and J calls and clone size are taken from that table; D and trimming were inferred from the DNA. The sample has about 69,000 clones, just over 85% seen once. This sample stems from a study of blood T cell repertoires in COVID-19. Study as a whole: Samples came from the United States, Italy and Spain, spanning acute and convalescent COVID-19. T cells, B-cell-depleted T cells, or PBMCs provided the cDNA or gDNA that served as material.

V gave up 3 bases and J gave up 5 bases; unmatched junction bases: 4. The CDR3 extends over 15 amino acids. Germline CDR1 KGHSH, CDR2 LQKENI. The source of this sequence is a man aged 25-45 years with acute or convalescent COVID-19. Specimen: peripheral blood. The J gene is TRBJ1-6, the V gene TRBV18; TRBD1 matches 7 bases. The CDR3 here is CASSPTGTDNSPLHF. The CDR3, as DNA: TGTGCCAGCTCACCTACTGGGACAGATAATTCACCCCTCCACTTT.